The entry below describes one T cell receptor beta chain. Its antigen is unknown. No base quality information exists; no much larger clone differs at one position. The data belong to a study of PD-L1 blockade in urothelial cancer (dated by TCRdb to about 2017). For the study in its entirety: Therapy was started in about 2014 for all patients, and atezolizumab 1,200 mg was administered intravenously every 3 weeks. About 90% of the roughly 29 patients were identified as males with urothelial cancer of bladder origin, and a prior smoking history was reported by 18 of 29 patients. Patients had an ECOG performance status of 0 or 1 and had received between 0 and 3 prior chemotherapy regimens. Blood samples were analyzed 3 weeks after the start of treatment (second dose) and 6 weeks after the start of treatment. Blood samples gave median yields of about 150,000 T cells and tens of thousands of unique TCRs, along with a median clonality of 0.080. The study, an exploratory multi-omic analysis, examined somatic, immune and clinical correlates of response to PD-L1 blockade with atezolizumab in urothelial cancer. Pretreatment tumor samples and matched peripheral blood, collected serially before and after atezolizumab treatment, underwent TCR sequencing. Progression-free survival longer than 6 months counted as durable clinical benefit, and TCR features were additionally tested against both progression-free and overall survival. Whole exome sequencing and RNA sequencing of pretreatment tumors were performed alongside TCR sequencing in the same patients. Durable clinical benefit was achieved by nine patients and was not achieved by 20 patients. Pretreatment blood TCR-seq was available for 30 or so patients, at least one posttreatment blood collection was obtained for some 24 patients, and tumor TCR-seq was available for some 24 patients. Broad study findings and their caveats: Small sample size (n ≈ 28) and many exploratory analyses mean the results are intended to be hypothesis-generating. Greater expansion of tumor-associated TCR clones in peripheral blood 3 weeks after the start of treatment was observed in patients with durable benefit (n of about 20, p = 0.022). A pretreatment peripheral blood TCR clonality below the median was linked to improved progression-free and overall survival.

Taken from cysteine to phenylalanine, the CDR3 has 15 residues. Solely the CDR3 DNA is kept, with 45 bases framed from the first base. The germline V end is reduced by 0 bases and the J end by 10 bases; junction bases left unmatched: 9. The germline V gene sets CDR1 to SGHRS and CDR2 to YFSETQ. Synthetic TCR analog templates were spiked into each PCR so that absolute template abundance could be estimated from read counts. The immunoSEQ assay was used to amplify TCRbeta CDR3 regions from genomic DNA with bias-controlled V and J gene primers. Rearranged TCRbeta segments were sequenced at approximately 20X coverage. On the study's bioinformatics: Sequencing errors were corrected by clustering, and CDR3s were annotated against IMGT so that V, D and J genes could be assigned. Out-of-frame and stop-codon sequences were excluded, and only productive TCRbeta rearrangements were used in downstream analyses. Clonality was computed as one minus Shannon entropy normalized by the log of the number of unique productive sequences. Clones differing between time points or between blood and tumor were identified using Fisher's exact test with Benjamini-Hochberg correction, with an adjusted p below 0.01 applied as the threshold. Held by TCRdb, this immuneACCESS table contains in-frame sequences only and omits some clones. Under half of the omission traces to an unresolved V gene where checked; the cause of the rest is unknown. The V and J calls and the clone size are those of that table, but D and trimming were determined from the DNA. This sample has 40,000 to 55,000 clones in its table, and around 84% of those were observed once. Around 20% of the sample comes from the top ten.

Read against the paper, the sample's time point label means: pretreatment peripheral blood. The cohort comprised 25 to 35 patients with locally advanced or metastatic urothelial carcinoma treated at Memorial Sloan Kettering on a trial protocol. Peripheral blood mononuclear cells were collected from each patient pretreatment and during treatment, giving between 1 and 8 total time points per patient. The Qiagen DNeasy Blood extraction kit was used to purify genomic DNA from total PBMCs and tumor samples. PBMCs were collected pretreatment and during treatment, and were isolated and stored as previously described.

The sample consisted of PBMCs, taken around atezolizumab (anti-PD-L1) treatment. This receptor was taken from a man aged 55 to 70 with urothelial cancer. Recombination linked TRBV5-1 to TRBJ2-1, and 8 junction bases match TRBD2. In nucleotides, the sequence is TGCGCCAGCAGCTTGGTTTTAGCGGGATCAAGCGAGCAGTTCTTC. Its amino acids are CASSLVLAGSSEQFF.